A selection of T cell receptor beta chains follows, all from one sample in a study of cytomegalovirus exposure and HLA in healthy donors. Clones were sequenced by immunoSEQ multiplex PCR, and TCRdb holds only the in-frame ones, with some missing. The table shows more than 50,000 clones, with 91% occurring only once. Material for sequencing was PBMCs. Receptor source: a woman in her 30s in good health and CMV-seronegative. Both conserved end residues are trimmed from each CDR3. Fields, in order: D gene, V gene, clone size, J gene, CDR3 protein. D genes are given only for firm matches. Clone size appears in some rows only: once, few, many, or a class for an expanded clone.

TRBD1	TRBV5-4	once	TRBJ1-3	ASSSDDREHTIY
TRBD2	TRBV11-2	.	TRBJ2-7	ASSLVGLGLAVSYEQY
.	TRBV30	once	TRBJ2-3	AWSPPSADTQY
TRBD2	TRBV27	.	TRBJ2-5	ASSHSGRAGETQY
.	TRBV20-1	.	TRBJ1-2	SARDLSGYT
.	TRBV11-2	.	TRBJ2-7	ASSSAYEQY
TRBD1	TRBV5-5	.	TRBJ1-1	ASRTGGHGEAF
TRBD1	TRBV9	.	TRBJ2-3	ASSATNTGAAQRTQY
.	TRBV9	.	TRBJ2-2	ASSVAPPDTGDISNTGELF
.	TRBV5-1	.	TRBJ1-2	ASSLTISAGGSHGYT
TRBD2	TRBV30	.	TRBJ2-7	AWSVTSGIDWY
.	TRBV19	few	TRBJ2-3	ASQRPAGTVTDTQY
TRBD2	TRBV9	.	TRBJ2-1	ASSVLLAGVGNEQF
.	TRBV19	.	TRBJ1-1	ASSGHSYTEAF
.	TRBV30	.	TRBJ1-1	AWSPQYFSTEAF
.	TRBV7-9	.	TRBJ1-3	ASNEVSGNTIY
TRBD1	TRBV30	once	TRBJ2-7	AWQQGNKDEQY
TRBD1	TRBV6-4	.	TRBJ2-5	ASSEKQGALGQETQY
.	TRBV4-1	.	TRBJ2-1	ASSQDDVTTAYNEQF
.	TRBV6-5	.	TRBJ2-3	ASSYEGGMETDTQY
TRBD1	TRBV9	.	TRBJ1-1	ASSVGNWFGTGEAQGAF
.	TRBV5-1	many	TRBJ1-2	ASSPVQSYGYT
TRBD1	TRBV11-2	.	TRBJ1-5	ASSLGRGGSHQPQH
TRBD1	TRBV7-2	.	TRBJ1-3	ASSLRSPGTGTELN
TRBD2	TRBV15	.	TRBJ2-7	ATSRGTSGRYEQY
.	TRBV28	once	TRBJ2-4	ASRIAGALAKNIQY
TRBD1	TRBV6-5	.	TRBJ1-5	ASSGGTGLIQPQH
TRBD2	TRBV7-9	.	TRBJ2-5	ASSTGLAGQETQY
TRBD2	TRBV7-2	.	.	ASTNIVGLAGLSSYEQY
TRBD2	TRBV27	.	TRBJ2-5	ASSFLAGEQETQY
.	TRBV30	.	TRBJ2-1	AQTVYNEQF
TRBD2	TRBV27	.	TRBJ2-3	ASTAGLAGTDTQY
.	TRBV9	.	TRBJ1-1	ASSVEVDMNTEAF
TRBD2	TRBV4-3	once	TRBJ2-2	ASSRLIRTSGGNTGELF
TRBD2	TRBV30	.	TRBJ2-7	AWTREGSEQY
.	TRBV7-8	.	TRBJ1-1	ASSANQVGLNTEAF
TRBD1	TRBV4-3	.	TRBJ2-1	ASSQDYRPRQGDKYNEQF
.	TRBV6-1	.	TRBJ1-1	ASSEAPRGGTEAF
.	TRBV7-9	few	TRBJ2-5	ASGSFGKETQY
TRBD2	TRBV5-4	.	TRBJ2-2	ASSLSLAVNTGELF
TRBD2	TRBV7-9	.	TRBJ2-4	ASSAVAGENIQY
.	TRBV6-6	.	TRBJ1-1	ASLGGAEAF
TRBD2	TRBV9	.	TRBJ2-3	ASSSPSGSGDTQY
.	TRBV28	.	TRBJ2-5	ASSLGRLSGTQY
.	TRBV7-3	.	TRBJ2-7	ASSPTPSGSTYEQY
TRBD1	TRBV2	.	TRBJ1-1	ASGGQGAFVPEAF
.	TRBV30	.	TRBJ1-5	AWSVVGGNQPQH
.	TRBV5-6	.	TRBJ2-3	ASSLKGVDTQY
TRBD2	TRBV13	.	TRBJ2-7	ASSVKSGRILDEQY
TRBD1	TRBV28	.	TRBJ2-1	ASSSLRQGEIGDSHYNEQF